Listed below are T cell receptor beta chains from one sample, sequenced in a study of tumor-infiltrating lymphocytes in oesophageal squamous cell carcinoma. TCRdb ran MiXCR on the PCR reads and lists one entry per CDR3 protein. The sample lists under 12,000 distinct CDR3 sequences, around 53% occurring once. Source material: esophageal tumor tissue. Every receptor here comes from a female donor with esophageal squamous cell carcinoma. The conserved cysteine and the conserved F or W are not part of the CDR3 here. Each record gives: V gene, J gene, CDR3 protein.

TRBV28,TRBJ1-2,ASNRGTRGYT
TRBV7-2,TRBJ2-3,ASSSYPLLAGVGASTDTQY
TRBV11-2,TRBJ2-5,ASRQGSSYNEQY
TRBV7-6,TRBJ2-7,ASSLNVAYEQY
TRBV7-6,.,ASSLGTGSHEQY
TRBV5-5,.,ASSPMDSYEQY
TRBV28,TRBJ1-3,ATNAGYKGNTIY
TRBV7-3,TRBJ2-1,ASSADYFGNEQF
TRBV9,TRBJ2-3,ASSVADVGVSTQY
TRBV7-7,TRBJ2-1,ASSSHPTGTEQF
TRBV2,TRBJ2-3,ATRGSTDTQY
TRBV5-4,TRBJ1-3,ASSRDSQVGNTIY
TRBV19,TRBJ1-1,ASSRRGGANTEAF
TRBV7-1,TRBJ2-3,ASSQGLVSTDTQY
TRBV7-3,TRBJ2-1,ASSGGGLGWGEQF
TRBV7-6,TRBJ2-2,ASSPTGTGELF
TRBV7-8,.,ASSYLEGWVGEQF
TRBV6-1,TRBJ2-3,ASVFGSAADTQY
TRBV4-1,TRBJ2-1,ASSQVQQGIYEQF
TRBV10-3,TRBJ1-2,AIRSGDAIGYT
TRBV19,TRBJ2-1,ASSRKGADNEQF
TRBV7-2,.,ASSAYRGRGLETQF
TRBV19,.,ASSISAVGDNEQF
TRBV7-2,TRBJ2-6,ASSLGPSGGVT
TRBV6-8,TRBJ1-4,ASTAETGTNEKLF
TRBV6-1,TRBJ1-1,ASSFTRQNTEAF
TRBV12-3/TRBV12-4,TRBJ1-5,ASGPTGGGQPQH
TRBV7-3,TRBJ2-1,AGDHSYNEQF
TRBV7-2,TRBJ2-3,ASSLLPGVGTDTQY
TRBV12-3/TRBV12-4,TRBJ2-2,ASSLLQGDTGELF
TRBV24-1,.,ATSASGYEQY
TRBV7-2,.,ASSLLSGNQPQY
TRBV14,TRBJ2-3,ASSRRTSGGSDTQY
TRBV7-8,TRBJ2-1,ASSFYATGKYNEQF
TRBV5-6,TRBJ2-6,ASSLIAGQGAPGANVLT
TRBV11-2,TRBJ2-2,AHRVSGDGELF
TRBV10-3,.,TISARLQETQY
TRBV4-3,.,ASQDRQETQY
TRBV7-7,TRBJ2-7,ASSFAEGDKQY
TRBV12-3/TRBV12-4,TRBJ2-5,ASSLVRYNEQY
TRBV7-8,TRBJ2-1,ASSLRDGVNEQF
TRBV7-6,TRBJ2-5,ASSLGGGEGRFEGQETQY
TRBV15,TRBJ2-2,ATSGIRQGRLGGELF
TRBV2,TRBJ2-3,ASSPLASGTDTQY
TRBV7-2,TRBJ2-7,ASSLALMGLSSYEQY
TRBV7-6,.,ASSLARGGETQY
TRBV6-1,.,ASSKLAGVSEQF
TRBV7-9,TRBJ2-1,ATGGMGQF
TRBV6-5,.,ASTPGRGASGYT
TRBV6-1,TRBJ2-1,ASRWPGLAGNNEQF
TRBV10-2,.,ASSEDRFDEQF
TRBV12-3/TRBV12-4,TRBJ2-3,ASSSGLGNTQY
TRBV20-1,TRBJ2-4,SALTGWERAEAF
TRBV6-1,TRBJ2-3,ASSGTGQDTQY
TRBV7-2,.,ASSWGGGSQF